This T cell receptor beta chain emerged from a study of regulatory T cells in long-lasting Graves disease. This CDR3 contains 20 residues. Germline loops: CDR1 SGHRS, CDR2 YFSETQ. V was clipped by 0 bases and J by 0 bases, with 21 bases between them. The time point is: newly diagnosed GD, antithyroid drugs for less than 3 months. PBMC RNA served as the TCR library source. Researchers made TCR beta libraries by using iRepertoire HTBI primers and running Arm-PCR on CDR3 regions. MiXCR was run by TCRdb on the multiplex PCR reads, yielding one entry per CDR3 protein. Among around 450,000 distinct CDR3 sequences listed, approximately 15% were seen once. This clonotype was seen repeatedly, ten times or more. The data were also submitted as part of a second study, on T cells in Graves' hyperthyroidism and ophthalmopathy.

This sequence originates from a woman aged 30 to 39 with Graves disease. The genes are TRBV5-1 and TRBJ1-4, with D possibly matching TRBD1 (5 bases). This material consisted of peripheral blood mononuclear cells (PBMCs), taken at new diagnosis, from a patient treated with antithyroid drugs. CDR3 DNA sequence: TGCGCCAGCAGCTTGGTGGAATTCGGGGCAGATTCTGCAACTAATGAAAAACTGTTTTTT. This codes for CASSLVEFGADSATNEKLFF.